A selection of T cell receptor beta chains follows, all from one sample in a study of T-cell memory formation after mild COVID-19. TCRdb processed the 5' RACE reads anew with MiXCR; each CDR3 protein has one entry. The sample has 150,000 or so distinct CDR3 sequences, around 10% seen once; the top ten hold about 3.8%. Input material: PBMCs or a T cell subset sorted from them (not recorded which). All receptors derive from a man between 18 and 35 years old who had mild COVID-19 (a few samples of this study predate the infection). Cell type and time point are not known. Both conserved end residues are part of each CDR3. Each record gives: V gene, J gene, D gene, clone size, CDR3 DNA, CDR3 protein. D genes are given only for firm matches. Size is stated for part of the rows, as once, few or many counts, or as a class when the clone is expanded.

v_call: TRBV7-2; j_call: TRBJ1-5; d_call: -; clone_size: -; cdr3_nt: TGTGCCAGCAGCTTTTCGGGGTCCGGGAGCAATCAGCCCCAGCATTTT; cdr3_aa: CASSFSGSGSNQPQHF
v_call: TRBV6-5; j_call: TRBJ1-1; d_call: TRBD1; clone_size: few; cdr3_nt: TGTGCCAGCAGTGCCCCCGGACAGGGAAGGACTGAAGCTTTCTTT; cdr3_aa: CASSAPGQGRTEAFF
v_call: TRBV28; j_call: TRBJ1-1; d_call: -; clone_size: many; cdr3_nt: TGTGCCAGCAGTTTCCGGGAGGGGGCTTTCTTT; cdr3_aa: CASSFREGAFF
v_call: TRBV20-1; j_call: TRBJ2-5; d_call: TRBD2; clone_size: -; cdr3_nt: TGCAGTGCTAGACTAGCGGGGGGGCACGAGACCCAGTACTTC; cdr3_aa: CSARLAGGHETQYF
v_call: TRBV10-3; j_call: TRBJ1-2; d_call: TRBD1; clone_size: few; cdr3_nt: TGTGCCACCACTTCCCCCGGGACAGGGGGCCCAAGCGCCTTC; cdr3_aa: CATTSPGTGGPSAF
v_call: TRBV2; j_call: TRBJ1-1; d_call: -; clone_size: many; cdr3_nt: TGTGCCAGCAGCCTTCAAGCGGGCACTGAAGCTTTCTTT; cdr3_aa: CASSLQAGTEAFF
v_call: TRBV7-6; j_call: TRBJ1-2; d_call: -; clone_size: -; cdr3_nt: TGTGCCAGCAGCTTAGACGTCGGGGAGGGAGGCTACACCTTC; cdr3_aa: CASSLDVGEGGYTF
v_call: TRBV2; j_call: TRBJ2-5; d_call: TRBD2; clone_size: -; cdr3_nt: TGTGCCAGCAGGGTTGGGGCGGGGGGCCAAGAGACCCAGTACTTC; cdr3_aa: CASRVGAGGQETQYF
v_call: TRBV9; j_call: TRBJ2-2; d_call: -; clone_size: -; cdr3_nt: TGTGCCAGCAGCGAGGGACTGATCGACACCGGGGAGCTGTTTTTT; cdr3_aa: CASSEGLIDTGELFF
v_call: TRBV7-8; j_call: TRBJ1-1; d_call: -; clone_size: -; cdr3_nt: TGTGCCAGCAGCCCAACAGGGAGGACTGAAGCTTTCTTT; cdr3_aa: CASSPTGRTEAFF
v_call: TRBV18; j_call: TRBJ2-1; d_call: -; clone_size: -; cdr3_nt: TGTGCCAGCTCACCTAGACTTGATGAGCAGTTCTTC; cdr3_aa: CASSPRLDEQFF
v_call: TRBV6-5; j_call: TRBJ1-5; d_call: -; clone_size: -; cdr3_nt: TGTGCCAGCAGTTGGACAAAAAATCAGCCCCAGCATTTT; cdr3_aa: CASSWTKNQPQHF
v_call: TRBV20-1; j_call: TRBJ1-1; d_call: TRBD1; clone_size: -; cdr3_nt: TGCAGTGCTAGTTTCCTAGGACAGGGGGATAGGTTGAACACTGAAGCTTTCTTT; cdr3_aa: CSASFLGQGDRLNTEAFF
v_call: TRBV20-1; j_call: TRBJ1-2; d_call: -; clone_size: -; cdr3_nt: TGCAGTGCCACCGACGGGGGGCGAGGCTACACCTTC; cdr3_aa: CSATDGGRGYTF
v_call: TRBV4-2; j_call: TRBJ2-2; d_call: -; clone_size: -; cdr3_nt: TGTGCCAGCAGGGACCAGCCGGAGACCGGGGAGCTGTTTTTT; cdr3_aa: CASRDQPETGELFF
v_call: TRBV20-1; j_call: TRBJ2-1; d_call: -; clone_size: many; cdr3_nt: TGCAGTGCTAGTAGGGACTCCAATGAGCAGTTCTTC; cdr3_aa: CSASRDSNEQFF
v_call: TRBV7-3; j_call: TRBJ2-1; d_call: -; clone_size: -; cdr3_nt: TGTGCCAGCAGCCACGAGCGGGTTCCCTACAATGAGCAGTTCTTC; cdr3_aa: CASSHERVPYNEQFF
v_call: TRBV3-1; j_call: TRBJ2-3; d_call: -; clone_size: few; cdr3_nt: TGTGCCAGCAGCCAAGCACACGCGGGTCATACGCAGTATTTT; cdr3_aa: CASSQAHAGHTQYF
v_call: TRBV5-1; j_call: TRBJ2-5; d_call: -; clone_size: few; cdr3_nt: TGCGCCAGCAGCTTGGACACTAATGAAGAGACCCAGTACTTC; cdr3_aa: CASSLDTNEETQYF
v_call: TRBV5-6; j_call: TRBJ2-5; d_call: -; clone_size: -; cdr3_nt: TGTGCCAGCAGCTCACAGGCCCAAGAGACCCAGTACTTC; cdr3_aa: CASSSQAQETQYF
v_call: TRBV4-2; j_call: TRBJ2-1; d_call: -; clone_size: few; cdr3_nt: TGTGCCAGCAGCCATAATGACTACAATGAGCAGTTCTTC; cdr3_aa: CASSHNDYNEQFF
v_call: TRBV6-6; j_call: TRBJ2-5; d_call: TRBD1; clone_size: many; cdr3_nt: TGTGCCAGCAGTGACCGGGACAGATACCAAGAGACCCAGTACTTC; cdr3_aa: CASSDRDRYQETQYF
v_call: TRBV4-3; j_call: TRBJ1-6; d_call: -; clone_size: many; cdr3_nt: TGCGCCAGCAGCCAAGATGGGGGGAATTCACCCCTCCACTTT; cdr3_aa: CASSQDGGNSPLHF
v_call: TRBV12-3/TRBV12-4; j_call: TRBJ1-1; d_call: -; clone_size: many; cdr3_nt: TGTGCCAGCAGTTTAGTTAAGGGGATGGGGTTTACTGAAGCTTTCTTT; cdr3_aa: CASSLVKGMGFTEAFF
v_call: TRBV30; j_call: TRBJ2-3; d_call: -; clone_size: -; cdr3_nt: TGTGCCTGGAGCGGGGCAGATACGCAGTATTTT; cdr3_aa: CAWSGADTQYF